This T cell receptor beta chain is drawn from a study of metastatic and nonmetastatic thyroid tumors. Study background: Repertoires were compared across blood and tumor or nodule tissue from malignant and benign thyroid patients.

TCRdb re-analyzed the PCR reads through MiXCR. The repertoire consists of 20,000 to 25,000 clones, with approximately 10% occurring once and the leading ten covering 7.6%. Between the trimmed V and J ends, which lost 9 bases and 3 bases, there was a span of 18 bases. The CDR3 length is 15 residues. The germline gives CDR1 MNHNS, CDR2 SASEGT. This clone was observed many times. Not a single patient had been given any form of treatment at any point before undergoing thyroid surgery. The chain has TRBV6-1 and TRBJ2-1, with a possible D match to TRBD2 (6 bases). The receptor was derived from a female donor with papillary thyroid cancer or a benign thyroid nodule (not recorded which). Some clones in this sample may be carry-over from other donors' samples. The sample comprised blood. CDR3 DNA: TGTGCCAGTGGCCGTAGCCTAGCGAACTACAATGAGCAGTTCTTC. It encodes CASGRSLANYNEQFF.